These 15 T cell receptor beta chains were sequenced from one sample in a study of T cell responses to AZD1222 COVID-19 vaccine. Generated by immunoSEQ multiplex PCR, the TCRdb table keeps only in-frame clones and is missing some. The sample includes about 81,000 clones, approximately 90% of them seen just once. Here the sequenced sample was peripheral blood, taken 28 days after the second AZD1222 dose. These receptors were collected from an adult who received the AZD1222 COVID-19 vaccine.

V is TRBV5-4 and J is TRBJ2-7, with D unresolved. This CDR3 is 14 amino acids long. Trimming pared 2 bases from V and 2 bases from J, leaving 11 bases between. Looked up from germline, CDR1 is SGHNT and CDR2 is YYREEE (reference sequence). CDR3 sequence reads: CASSLGSRTYEQYF. The CDR3 DNA follows: TGTGCCAGCAGCTTAGGTAGCAGAACCTACGAGCAGTACTTC.

A single count supports this clone. The J gene is TRBJ1-2, the V gene TRBV28; possibly TRBD1 for D (6 bases). In germline, CDR1 is MDHEN, CDR2 SYDVKM. Trimming stripped 4 bases from V and 2 bases from J, with 11 bases between. CDR3 size: 14 residues. CDR3 DNA sequence: TGTGCCAGCAGTTACCCAGGGACAAACTATGGCTACACCTTC. Amino acids: CASSYPGTNYGYTF.

The chain has TRBV11-2 and TRBJ2-1; D gene uncertain. The V end was cut by 5 bases, the J end by 8 bases, with 7 bases between. This CDR3 comprises 11 residues. Germline V gene data show CDR1 as SGHAT and CDR2 as FQNNGV. This CDR3 reads CASSPSYEQFF. The CDR3 DNA sequence: TGTGCCAGCAGCCCGAGCTATGAGCAGTTCTTC.

This rearrangement joins TRBV11-2 to TRBJ1-1; D is unresolved. The germline CDR1 and CDR2 sequences are SGHAT and FQNNGV. The V and J ends lost 2 bases and 3 bases respectively, with 4 bases between them. The CDR3 runs to 12 residues. The CDR3 loop is CASSLLDTEAFF. The CDR3 bases are TGTGCCAGCAGCTTATTGGACACTGAAGCTTTCTTT.

The J gene is TRBJ1-1, the V gene TRBV5-6; D gene unclear. From germline, CDR1 is SGHDT and CDR2 YYEEEE. This CDR3 is built from 11 residues. Trimming took 0 bases from V and 11 from J, leaving 8 bases between them. Written as DNA, the CDR3 is TGTGCCAGCAGCTTGGGCCAGGTGGCTTTCTTT. As protein: CASSLGQVAFF.

The V gene is TRBV6-6, the J gene TRBJ2-7, with 7 bases that match TRBD1. Per germline, CDR1 MNHNY and CDR2 SVGAGI (reference sequence). CDR3 length: 14 residues. V trimming: 5 bases; J trimming: 2 bases; junction bases outside the gene matches: 6. CDR3 bases: TGTGCCAGCAGTAAACAGGGGTCAACCTACGAGCAGTACTTC. This gives the protein CASSKQGSTYEQYF.

The V gene is TRBV5-6, the J gene TRBJ2-2, with TRBD1 matching 8 bases. With 4 bases clipped from V and 6 bases from J, the junction kept 11 bases outside the gene matches. Germline CDR1 and CDR2: SGHDT and YYEEEE. The CDR3 totals 16 residues. The CDR3 spells CASSRGQGLNSGELFF. For the CDR3, the DNA is TGTGCCAGCAGCCGCGGACAGGGTCTTAATTCCGGGGAGCTGTTTTTT.

Only one count was recorded for this clone. This chain links TRBV25-1 with TRBJ2-1, with D unclear. Trimming removed 7 bases at V and 4 bases at J, with 8 bases between. The CDR3 length is 12 residues. Germline lookup yields CDR1 MGHDK and CDR2 SYGVNS. CDR3 DNA sequence: TGTGCCAGCATCGGATCGTACAATGAGCAGTTCTTC. Protein sequence: CASIGSYNEQFF.

The chain is built from TRBV27 and TRBJ2-2; 7 bases align to TRBD1. CDR3 size: 14 residues. The V gene end was trimmed by 6 bases and the J gene end by 0 bases; junction bases not matched to a gene: 1. From germline, CDR1 is MNHEY and CDR2 SMNVEV (reference sequence). CDR3 DNA: TGTGCCAGCAGCGGGACAGCGAACACCGGGGAGCTGTTTTTT. Its protein product is CASSGTANTGELFF.

The CDR3 region is CASSPGTEETQYF. CDR3 nucleotide sequence: TGTGCCAGCTCACCCGGGACGGAGGAGACCCAGTACTTC. The chain has TRBV18 and TRBJ2-5; D tentatively fits TRBD1 or TRBD2 (5 bases each). The germline gives CDR1 KGHSH, CDR2 LQKENI. With 3 bases removed from V and 5 bases from J, the gap between germline ends came to 10 bases. CDR3 length: 13 amino acids.

This chain links TRBV10-3 with TRBJ2-2; 11 positions agree with TRBD1. V was pared by 6 bases and J by 5 bases, with 5 bases of the junction left unmatched. The CDR3 length is 15 residues. The germline gives CDR1 ENHRY, CDR2 SYGVKD. The CDR3 reads CAIRERDRGTGELFF. CDR3 nucleotide sequence: TGTGCCATCAGAGAACGGGACAGGGGGACCGGGGAGCTGTTTTTT.

The rearrangement joins TRBV3-1 (or the pseudogene TRBV3-2) to TRBJ2-1; D gene unclear. V gave up 2 bases and J gave up 7 bases, with 6 bases separating them. Germline V lookup: CDR1 LGHDT, CDR2 YNNKEL (reference sequence). The CDR3 runs 12 residues. The CDR3 sequence is CASSQNLNEQFF. CDR3 DNA sequence: TGTGCCAGCAGCCAAAATTTGAATGAGCAGTTCTTC.

This chain links TRBV27 with TRBJ2-7; D remains ambiguous. The CDR3 sequence is 15 residues long. CDR1 is MNHEY and CDR2 is SMNVEV in the germline V gene (reference sequence). Trimming left V 2 bases short and J 2 bases short, with 13 bases between. The CDR3 region is CASSLLTASTYEQYF. The CDR3, as DNA: TGTGCCAGCAGTTTACTAACAGCTTCTACCTACGAGCAGTACTTC.

Here the CDR3 reads CASSSTGELFF. The CDR3, as DNA: TGTGCCAGCAGCTCCACCGGGGAGCTGTTTTTT. V usage is TRBV7-3 and J usage is TRBJ2-2, with D unresolved. The CDR3 consists of 11 residues. Germline CDR1 SGHTA, CDR2 FQGTGA. Trimming pared 4 bases from V and 4 bases from J, leaving 1 base between.

In this sample, this clone turned up once. V gene TRBV6-1 combines with J gene TRBJ1-5, with D unclear. V was clipped by 1 base and J by 6 bases, with 13 bases between them. The CDR3 covers 15 residues. Germline assignment: CDR1 MNHNS and CDR2 SASEGT. CDR3 residues: CASSEGWAALQPQHF. CDR3 coding DNA: TGTGCCAGCAGTGAAGGGTGGGCAGCGCTTCAGCCCCAGCATTTT.